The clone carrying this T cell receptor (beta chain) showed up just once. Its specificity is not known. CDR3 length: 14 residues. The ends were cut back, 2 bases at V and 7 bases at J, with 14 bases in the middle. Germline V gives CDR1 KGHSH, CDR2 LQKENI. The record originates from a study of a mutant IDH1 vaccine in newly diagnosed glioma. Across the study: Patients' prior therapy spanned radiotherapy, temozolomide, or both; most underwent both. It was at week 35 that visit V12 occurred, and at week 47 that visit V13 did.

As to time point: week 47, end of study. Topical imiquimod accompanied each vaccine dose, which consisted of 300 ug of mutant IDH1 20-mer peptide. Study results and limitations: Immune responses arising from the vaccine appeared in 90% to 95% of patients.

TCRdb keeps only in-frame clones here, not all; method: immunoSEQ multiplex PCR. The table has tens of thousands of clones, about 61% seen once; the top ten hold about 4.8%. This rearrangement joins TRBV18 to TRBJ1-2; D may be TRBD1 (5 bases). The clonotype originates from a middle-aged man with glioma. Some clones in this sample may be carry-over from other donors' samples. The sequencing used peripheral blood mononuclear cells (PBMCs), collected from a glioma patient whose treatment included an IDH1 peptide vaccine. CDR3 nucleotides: TGTGCCAGCTCACCAGCCCGGGACTCAATTGGCTACACCTTC. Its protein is CASSPARDSIGYTF.